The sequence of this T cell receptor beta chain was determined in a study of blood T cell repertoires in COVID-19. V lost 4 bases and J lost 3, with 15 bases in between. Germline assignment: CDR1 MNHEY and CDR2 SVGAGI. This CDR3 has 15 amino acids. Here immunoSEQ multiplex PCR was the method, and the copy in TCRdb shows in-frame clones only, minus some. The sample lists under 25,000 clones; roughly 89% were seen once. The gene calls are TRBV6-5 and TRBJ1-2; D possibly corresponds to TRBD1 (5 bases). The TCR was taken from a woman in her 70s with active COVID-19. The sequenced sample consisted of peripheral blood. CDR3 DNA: TGTGCCAGCAGTTTTGTCGTAACAGGAGACTATGGCTACACCTTC. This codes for CASSFVVTGDYGYTF.